These 16 T cell receptor beta chains originate from one sample sequenced in a study of shared clonotypes between healthy human individuals (TCRdb year 2020). Library creation used the immunoSEQ multiplex PCR assay. The clones in this table, taken by TCRdb from immuneACCESS, are in-frame only. Not every clone is retained; where verified, under half of the shortfall comes from an unresolved V gene, and the cause of the rest is unknown. The sample records about 1.1 million clones, 75% to 80% of which are singletons. Of the sample, 0.55% to 0.7% falls within the top ten clones. Sample: memory CD4+ T cells from PBMCs. The cell subset or site label of this sample denotes: CD45RA-negative fraction. These receptor sequences come from a man younger than 35 in good health. Some clones in this sample may be carry-over from other donors' samples.

This clone has only a few counts. This chain links TRBV9 with TRBJ1-1, with D perhaps matching TRBD1 (6 bases). The germline V gene has CDR1 SGDLS and CDR2 YYNGEE. V lost 4 bases to trimming and J lost 4 bases, with 17 bases between them. The CDR3 length is 15 residues. The DNA of the CDR3 is TGTGCCAGCAGCCCCCGAGGGGGGGCGATCACTGAAGCTTTCTTT. Residues: CASSPRGGAITEAFF.

The rearrangement uses TRBV10-3 and TRBJ2-5; TRBD1 aligns across 8 bases. Per the germline V gene, CDR1 is ENHRY and CDR2 is SYGVKD. The CDR3 covers 14 residues. With V trimmed by 1 base and J by 4 bases, 2 bases remained unmatched. Here the CDR3 reads CAISEFRGRETQYF. The CDR3 DNA reads TGTGCCATCAGTGAGTTCAGGGGGCGAGAGACCCAGTACTTC.

This clone showed up just once. The chain couples TRBV10-3 to TRBJ2-7, with D perhaps TRBD2 (5 bases). This CDR3 has 15 residues. Germline V gene sequence: CDR1 ENHRY, CDR2 SYGVKD. V lost 3 bases to trimming and J lost 3 bases, with 15 bases between them. The CDR3: CAISDRAREVYEQYF. DNA of the CDR3: TGTGCCATCAGTGACAGAGCTCGGGAAGTCTACGAGCAGTACTTC.

The chain couples TRBV7-3 to TRBJ2-1, with TRBD2 as a possible D gene (6 bases). Germline CDR1 reads SGHTA; CDR2 reads FQGTGA. This CDR3 spans 15 amino acids. With 5 bases removed from V and 8 bases from J, the gap between germline ends came to 19 bases. DNA for the CDR3: TGTGCCAGCAGCGCCGGGACTTGGAAGAGTCATGAGCAGTTCTTC. Translating it yields CASSAGTWKSHEQFF.

The chain joins TRBV28 to TRBJ2-2; possibly TRBD2 for D (7 bases). Germline values: CDR1 MDHEN, CDR2 SYDVKM. Deletions cut 6 bases from V and 5 bases from J, with 19 bases between. This CDR3 is 16 amino acids long. CDR3 region: CASREGGGRLTGELFF. The CDR3 DNA follows: TGTGCCAGCAGGGAAGGGGGAGGGCGTCTGACCGGGGAGCTGTTTTTT.

This chain joins TRBV28 and TRBJ2-7; 9 bases line up with TRBD2. J was trimmed by 0 bases and V by 6 bases; bases with no gene match: 3. Germline CDR1 MDHEN, CDR2 SYDVKM. The CDR3 consists of 14 residues. CDR3 DNA sequence: TGTGCCAGCAGACTAGCGGGTAGCTCCTACGAGCAGTACTTC. The encoded protein is CASRLAGSSYEQYF.

The chain employs TRBV19 and TRBJ1-1, with 7 nucleotides matching TRBD1. Germline V lookup: CDR1 LNHDA, CDR2 SQIVND (reference sequence). This CDR3 region has 16 residues. After removal of 4 bases from V and 2 bases from J, the junction contained 10 bases not matched to a gene. CDR3: CASSRGTDNFNTEAFF. The CDR3 DNA reads as TGTGCCAGTAGTAGAGGGACAGATAACTTCAACACTGAAGCTTTCTTT.

This sequence joins TRBV28 and TRBJ2-7; D possibly corresponds to TRBD2 (5 bases). In germline, CDR1 is MDHEN, CDR2 SYDVKM. Deletions cut 4 bases from V and 0 bases from J, with 13 bases between. This CDR3 has 15 residues. CDR3 nucleotide sequence: TGTGCCAGCAGTTCAGCTGGCGGGCTCTCCTACGAGCAGTACTTC. Amino acids: CASSSAGGLSYEQYF.

In this sample, this clone turned up a few times. The J gene is TRBJ2-1, the V gene TRBV28; TRBD1 agrees at 7 bases. The germline V gene has CDR1 MDHEN and CDR2 SYDVKM. The junction had 10 bases not matched to a gene; V was cut back by 4 bases and J by 4 bases. The CDR3 runs to 16 residues. CDR3 coding DNA: TGTGCCAGCAGTTCAGGGGACAGAAGACTTTACAATGAGCAGTTCTTC. Residues: CASSSGDRRLYNEQFF.

The genes are TRBV5-5 and TRBJ1-2; D is ambiguous. Between the trimmed V and J ends, which lost 7 bases and 4 bases, there was a span of 11 bases. CDR3 length equals 12 residues. The V gene's germline CDR1 is SGHKS and CDR2 YYEKEE (reference sequence). This CDR3 reads CASLPKGYGYTF. CDR3 bases: TGTGCCAGCCTACCGAAGGGCTATGGCTACACCTTC.

This clone showed up just a few times. This chain links TRBV19 with TRBJ2-1; the match to TRBD2 covers 10 bases. The V gene's germline CDR1 is LNHDA and CDR2 SQIVND (reference sequence). CDR3 length: 18 residues. With V trimmed by 1 base and J by 4 bases, 10 bases remained unmatched. CDR3 nucleotide sequence: TGTGCCAGTAGTATAGTCTTTGGGCTAGCGGGAGTATACAATGAGCAGTTCTTC. It translates to CASSIVFGLAGVYNEQFF.

The genes are TRBV27 and TRBJ1-1, with D perhaps TRBD1 (5 bases). Germline CDR1 and CDR2: MNHEY and SMNVEV (reference sequence). Trimming removed 3 bases from V and 1 base from J, with 9 bases in between. The length of the CDR3 is 14 residues. In DNA, the CDR3 is TGTGCCAGCAGTTTTAGGGGTCAGAACACTGAAGCTTTCTTT. Its translation is CASSFRGQNTEAFF.

The chain combines TRBV27 with TRBJ1-1; tentative D call: TRBD1 (5 bases). V was shortened by 5 bases and J by 6 bases, with 13 bases between the two germline ends. The germline gives CDR1 MNHEY, CDR2 SMNVEV (reference sequence). The CDR3 is 13 residues long. Written as DNA, the CDR3 is TGTGCCAGCAGTCGCCCGGGGGAAGCTGAAGCTTTCTTT. The encoded protein is CASSRPGEAEAFF.

The rearrangement links TRBV28 to TRBJ1-1; 10 bases are shared with TRBD1. This CDR3 has 16 amino acids. Germline loops: CDR1 MDHEN, CDR2 SYDVKM. After removal of 5 bases from V and 1 base from J, the junction contained 7 bases not matched to a gene. The CDR3 bases are TGTGCCAGCAGTAAGCAGACAGGGGGCAGGAACACTGAAGCTTTCTTT. This sequence encodes CASSKQTGGRNTEAFF.

The chain uses TRBV7-9 and TRBJ2-2; TRBD1 matches at 10 bases. V lost 5 bases and J lost 6; bases outside the gene matches: 6. This CDR3 spans 15 amino acids. From germline, CDR1 is SEHNR and CDR2 FQNEAQ (reference sequence). Here the CDR3 DNA reads TGTGCCAGCAGCCGGGACAGGGGAAAATCCGGGGAGCTGTTTTTT. Translated, it gives CASSRDRGKSGELFF.

This sequence joins TRBV7-3 and TRBJ2-1, with unresolved D. The germline V gene has CDR1 SGHTA and CDR2 FQGTGA. Trimming took 2 bases from V and 7 from J, leaving 12 bases between them. The CDR3 totals 14 residues. CDR3 loop: CASSLLPGLNEQFF. In DNA, the CDR3 is TGTGCCAGCAGCTTACTACCCGGCTTGAATGAGCAGTTCTTC.